This T cell receptor (beta chain) came from a study of CXCR3-negative and CXCR3-positive naive CD8 T cells. With 250,000 to 350,000 cells each, the CD8+ T cell subsets were individually sorted in triplicate. Naive CD8+ T cells showed a CD45RO-CCR7+CD27+CD95- phenotype. CDR1 is MDHEN and CDR2 is SYDVKM in the germline V gene. There are 13 residues in the CDR3. Through 5' RACE with UMI labels, the TRB cDNA libraries were prepared. Using the 5' RACE reads, TCRdb records one entry per CDR3 protein without DNA. This listing includes tens of thousands of distinct CDR3 sequences. The source material was naive CXCR3- CD8+ T cells from blood. Regarding subset: CD45RO-CCR7+CD27+CD95- naive CD8+ T cells lacking CXCR3 (TNR3-). The clonotype was recovered from a human donor in good health. Some clones in this sample may be carry-over from other donors' samples. The V and J genes are TRBV28 and TRBJ2-7; with no DNA, the TCRdb D assignment of TRBD2 cannot be verified. CDR3 region: CASRGGPPYEQYF.